The next 9 T cell receptor beta chains were all read from a single sample in a study of T cell repertoires in cytomegalovirus infection. TCRdb reanalysed the reads using MiXCR and keeps one entry per CDR3 protein. The sample yields hundreds of thousands of distinct CDR3 sequences, approximately 32% seen once. Sequencing was performed on PBMCs. The receptor set was obtained from a human donor in good health (CMV status not recorded). Some clones in this sample may be carry-over from other donors' samples.

This clonotype was recorded a few times. The chain has TRBV7-2 and TRBJ2-1, with D unresolved. The CDR3 contains 13 residues. With 0 bases removed from V and 7 bases from J, the gap between germline ends came to 7 bases. CDR1 SGHTA and CDR2 FQGNSA come from the germline V gene. Here the CDR3 DNA reads TGTGCCAGCAGCTTAGCTATTGGGAATGAGCAGTTCTTC. Protein sequence: CASSLAIGNEQFF.

The sample holds a few counts of this clonotype. Here the CDR3 reads CASTRLTSNTEAFF. Written as DNA, the CDR3 is TGTGCCAGCACCCGACTTACATCGAACACTGAAGCTTTCTTT. The chain has TRBV12-3 or TRBV12-4 and TRBJ1-1; no reliable D call. CDR3 length: 14 amino acids. Trimming shortened V by 7 bases and J by 1 base, and 13 bases separated the two germline ends.

On this clonotype: Since a much larger clone is just one base distant, this may be a read error. The rearrangement uses TRBV6-2 or TRBV6-3 and TRBJ1-1; D unclear. Germline CDR1 MNHEY, CDR2 SVGEGT. The CDR3 runs 14 residues. The CDR3 here is CAGSLTVMNTEAFF. DNA of the CDR3: TGTGCCGGCAGTCTAACAGTAATGAACACTGAAGCTTTCTTT.

This chain uses TRBV7-9 with TRBJ2-7; a possible D gene is TRBD2 (6 bases). CDR1 and CDR2 (germline): SEHNR, FQNEAQ (reference sequence). With 5 bases removed from V and 7 bases from J, the gap between germline ends came to 21 bases. This CDR3 contains 15 residues. The CDR3 nucleotides read TGTGCCAGCAGCCCACTTCTTACCGGGGGAGAAGAGCAGTACTTC. Amino acid sequence: CASSPLLTGGEEQYF.

The chain joins TRBV4-2 to TRBJ1-2; maybe TRBD1 (5 bases). The germline gives CDR1 LGHNA, CDR2 YNFKEQ. The CDR3 is 15 amino acids. V was clipped by 1 base and J by 8 bases, with 17 bases between them. This chain's CDR3 is CASSQVGQQAWGYTF. CDR3 DNA sequence: TGTGCCAGCAGCCAAGTGGGGCAACAGGCGTGGGGCTACACCTTC.

The rearrangement uses TRBV7-9 and TRBJ2-7; D may be TRBD1 (6 bases). The CDR3 loop spans 16 amino acids. Trimming removed 3 bases from V and 0 bases from J, with 15 bases in between. Germline V CDR1 and CDR2: SEHNR, FQNEAQ (reference sequence). This CDR3 reads CASSLPGQRSSYEQYF. The CDR3, as DNA: TGTGCCAGCAGCTTGCCCGGACAGCGGAGCTCCTACGAGCAGTACTTC. Full variable domain (rest looked up from reference TRBV7-9 and TRBJ2-7): DTGVSQNPRHKITKRGQNVTFRCDPISEHNRLYWYRQTLGQGPEFLTYFQNEAQLEKSRLLSDRFSAERPKGSFSTLEIQRTEQGDSAMYLCASSLPGQRSSYEQYFGPGTRLTVT.

In this sample, this clonotype turned up many times. The rearrangement joins TRBV7-2 to TRBJ2-1; 8 bases are a match to TRBD1. With 1 base clipped from V and 6 bases from J, the junction kept 5 bases outside the gene matches. The CDR3 consists of 15 residues. CDR1 is SGHTA and CDR2 is FQGNSA in the germline V gene. Here the CDR3 reads CASSLGQGSGNEQFF. The CDR3 bases are TGTGCCAGCAGCTTAGGACAGGGGTCAGGCAATGAGCAGTTCTTC.

The table lists this clonotype with a few counts. The chain links TRBV2 to TRBJ1-1; D gene ambiguous. The CDR3 spans 14 residues. V lost 10 bases and J 0 bases, leaving 15 bases between the germline ends. Germline lookup yields CDR1 SNHLY and CDR2 FYNNEI. Here the CDR3 DNA reads TGTGCCATCCTGAGGTGGTCCTTGAACACTGAAGCTTTCTTT. Protein sequence: CAILRWSLNTEAFF.

This clonotype has only a few counts. The V gene is TRBV7-2, the J gene TRBJ2-4; D gene uncertain. This CDR3 region has 14 residues. Deletions cut 8 bases from V and 0 bases from J, with 11 bases between. Looked up from germline, CDR1 is SGHTA and CDR2 is FQGNSA. The DNA of the CDR3 is TGTGCCAGCGCGTTGGCTCCAGCCAAAAACATTCAGTACTTC. Protein: CASALAPAKNIQYF. The variable domain in full, with the rest retrieved from reference TRBV7-2 and TRBJ2-4, is GAGVSQSPSNKVTEKGKDVELRCDPISGHTALYWYRQSLGQGLEFLIYFQGNSAPDKSGLPSDRFSAERTGGSVSTLTIQRTQQEDSAVYLCASALAPAKNIQYFGAGTRLSVL.